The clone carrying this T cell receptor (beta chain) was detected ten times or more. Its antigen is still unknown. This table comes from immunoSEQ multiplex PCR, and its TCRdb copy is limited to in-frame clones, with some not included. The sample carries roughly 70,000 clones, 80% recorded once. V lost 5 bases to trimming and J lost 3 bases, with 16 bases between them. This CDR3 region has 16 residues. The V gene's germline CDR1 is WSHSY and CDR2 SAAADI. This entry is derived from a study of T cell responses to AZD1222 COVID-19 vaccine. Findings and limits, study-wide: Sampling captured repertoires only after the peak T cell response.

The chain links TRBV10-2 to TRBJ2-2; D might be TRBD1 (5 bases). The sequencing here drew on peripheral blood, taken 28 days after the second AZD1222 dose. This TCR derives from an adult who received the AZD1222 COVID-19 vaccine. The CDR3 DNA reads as TGCGCCAGCAGTATGACCCCAGCAGGGTACACCGGGGAGCTGTTTTTT. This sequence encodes CASSMTPAGYTGELFF.